These 13 T cell receptor beta chains share one sample of origin, sequenced in a study of CD8 T cells in Susac syndrome. When the RNA was reverse transcribed, random hexamers were used with an input of about 0.5 to 1 ug. TCRdb re-called the immunoSEQ multiplex PCR reads through MiXCR, storing one row per CDR3 protein. The sample lists approximately 100,000 distinct CDR3 sequences; nearly 95% were seen once. Sample: CD4+ T cells from PBMCs. The receptors originated from a human donor in good health.

CDR3 coding DNA: TGTGCCAGCAGCCAGGACAGGAAAAGCTCCTACGAGCAGTACTTC. Translated: CASSQDRKSSYEQYF. The chain recombines TRBV12-3 or TRBV12-4 with TRBJ2-7, with 7 bases matching TRBD1. The trim removed 6 bases at V and 0 bases at J, leaving 8 bases unmatched. The CDR3 covers 15 residues.

The rearrangement uses TRBV10-3 and TRBJ1-3; 7 nucleotides line up with TRBD1. Germline loops: CDR1 ENHRY, CDR2 SYGVKD. With 6 bases clipped from V and 2 bases from J, the junction kept 7 bases outside the gene matches. The CDR3 is made up of 15 amino acids. The CDR3 DNA follows: TGTGCCATCAGGAGCGCCGGGACAGCTGGAAACACCATATATTTT. Residues: CAIRSAGTAGNTIYF.

The chain couples TRBV6-2 or TRBV6-3 to TRBJ2-3; 11 nucleotides align to TRBD2. V lost 5 bases, J lost 2 bases, and 9 bases stayed unmatched. This CDR3 comprises 17 residues. From germline, CDR1 is MNHEY and CDR2 SVGEGT. CDR3 DNA: TGTGCCAGCAGTCGTTTAACACTAGCGGGAGTCACAGATACGCAGTATTTT. Its protein is CASSRLTLAGVTDTQYF.

V gene TRBV5-5 combines with J gene TRBJ2-4, with 12 nucleotides matching TRBD1. In germline, CDR1 is SGHKS, CDR2 YYEKEE (reference sequence). CDR3 length: 19 amino acids. V lost 2 bases and J lost 5; bases outside the gene matches: 14. For the CDR3, the DNA is TGTGCCAGCAGCTTCCTTTCCCTTCCGGGACAGGGGGCCGAAAACATTCAGTACTTC. It codes for CASSFLSLPGQGAENIQYF.

The genes are TRBV5-1 and TRBJ2-2; D is unclear. Trimming pared 0 bases from V and 0 bases from J, leaving 9 bases between. Germline CDR1 reads SGHRS; CDR2 reads YFSETQ. The CDR3 is 16 amino acids. CDR3 loop: CASSLDLPTNTGELFF. The CDR3 nucleotides are TGCGCCAGCAGCTTGGATCTGCCCACGAACACCGGGGAGCTGTTTTTT.

The J gene is TRBJ1-1, the V gene TRBV5-5; tentatively, D is TRBD1 (5 bases). CDR1 and CDR2 from the germline V gene are SGHKS and YYEKEE (reference sequence). Between the trimmed V and J ends, which lost 0 bases and 5 bases, there was a span of 8 bases. The CDR3 totals 13 residues. The CDR3 DNA sequence: TGTGCCAGCAGCTTGGTCAGGGAAACTGAAGCTTTCTTT. Translating it yields CASSLVRETEAFF.

The chain joins TRBV5-1 to TRBJ2-2; TRBD1 matches 7 bases. This CDR3 contains 17 residues. The germline V gene encodes CDR1 SGHRS and CDR2 YFSETQ. V lost 2 bases, J lost 0 bases, and 7 bases stayed unmatched. CDR3 nucleotide sequence: TGCGCCAGCAGCTTAAACCCCGGGACAGCGAACACCGGGGAGCTGTTTTTT. As protein: CASSLNPGTANTGELFF.

The J gene is TRBJ2-1, the V gene TRBV20-1, with a tentative D call TRBD2 (6 bases). Germline V gene lookup returns CDR1 DFQATT and CDR2 SNEGSKA (reference sequence). With 6 bases removed from V and 1 base from J, the gap between germline ends came to 16 bases. CDR3 length: 15 residues. CDR3 sequence: CSAYAGSGSYNEQFF. CDR3 coding DNA: TGCAGTGCCTACGCGGGAAGCGGTTCCTACAATGAGCAGTTCTTC.

V usage is TRBV4-3 and J usage is TRBJ2-7; D not resolved. V lost 1 base and J lost 3, with 16 bases in between. This CDR3 contains 16 residues. The germline V gene encodes CDR1 LGHNA and CDR2 YSLEER. Written as DNA, the CDR3 is TGCGCCAGCAGCCAAGGGACCGGCTACCAGATCTACGAGCAGTACTTC. It encodes CASSQGTGYQIYEQYF.

The genes are TRBV7-2 and TRBJ2-1; 9 bases align to TRBD2. V lost 5 bases and J lost 8; bases outside the gene matches: 13. This CDR3 is 16 amino acids long. The germline V gene encodes CDR1 SGHTA and CDR2 FQGNSA. The CDR3 DNA sequence: TGTGCCAGCAGCCAGCACGGAGCGGGGGGTTACGATGAGCAGTTCTTC. Its translation: CASSQHGAGGYDEQFF.

The chain links TRBV9 to TRBJ1-2; 9 nucleotides agree with TRBD1. The CDR3 contains 15 residues. J lost 4 bases, V lost 2 bases, and 6 bases had no gene match. The germline V gene encodes CDR1 SGDLS and CDR2 YYNGEE. CDR3 DNA sequence: TGTGCCAGCAGCGTGGGGGGACAGGGCGGCTATGGCTACACCTTC. Its translation is CASSVGGQGGYGYTF.

The rearrangement links TRBV27 to TRBJ1-2, with D tentatively TRBD1 (5 bases). From germline, CDR1 is MNHEY and CDR2 SMNVEV (reference sequence). CDR3 length: 12 amino acids. The V and J ends lost 2 bases and 7 bases respectively, with 8 bases between them. CDR3 region: CASSLGGTGYTF. The CDR3 bases are TGTGCCAGCAGTTTAGGAGGGACTGGCTACACCTTC.

The chain joins TRBV29-1 to TRBJ1-2; D might be TRBD1 (6 bases). Trimming stripped 0 bases from V and 6 bases from J, with 17 bases between. The germline CDR1 and CDR2 sequences are SQVTM and ANQGSEA. This CDR3 region has 15 residues. This CDR3 is CSVEDPGHLVNGYTF. For the CDR3, the DNA is TGCAGCGTTGAAGACCCGGGACATTTAGTTAATGGCTACACCTTC.